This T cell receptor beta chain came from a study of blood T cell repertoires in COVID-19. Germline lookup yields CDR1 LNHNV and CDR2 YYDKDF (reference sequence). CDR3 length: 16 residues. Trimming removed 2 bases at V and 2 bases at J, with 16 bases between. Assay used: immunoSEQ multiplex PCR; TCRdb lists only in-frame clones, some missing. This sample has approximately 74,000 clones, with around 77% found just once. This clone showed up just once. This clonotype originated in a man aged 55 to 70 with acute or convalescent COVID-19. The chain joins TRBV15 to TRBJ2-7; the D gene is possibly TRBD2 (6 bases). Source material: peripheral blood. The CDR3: CATSRSPGLTTYEQYF. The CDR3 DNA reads TGTGCCACCAGCAGATCTCCGGGACTGACAACCTACGAGCAGTACTTC. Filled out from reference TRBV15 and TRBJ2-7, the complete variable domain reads DAMVIQNPRYQVTQFGKPVTLSCSQTLNHNVMYWYQQKSSQAPKLLFHYYDKDFNNEADTPDNFQSRRPNTSFCFLDIRSPGLGDTAMYLCATSRSPGLTTYEQYFGPGTRLTVT.